This T cell receptor (beta chain) was identified in a study of T cell responses to AZD1222 COVID-19 vaccine (dated by TCRdb to 2020 to 2023). For the wider study: TCR sequencing covered fewer than 250 trial participants: 207 given two doses of AZD1222 and approximately 26 given two doses of MenACWY control vaccine. Trial participants were enrolled into age subgroups of 18-55, 56-69 and 70-plus years, which contained approximately 150, 28 and 58 TCR-sequenced participants, respectively. On the study overall, not on this receptor specifically: Reportedly, close to half of the unique spike-specific TCRs recognized epitopes lying outside the regions that are mutated in the B.1.351 and B.1.1.7 variants. No day 14 peak-response samples were available, so repertoires were characterized only after the peak T cell response. Participants were mostly white British, with more females than males. The authors suggested clonal diversity may have been underestimated. Conclusions about previously exposed vaccinees were limited because only a handful of AZD1222 recipients were SARS-CoV-2 seropositive at baseline. The 56-69-year group was small, and its depth increase did not reach significance, likely because of low power. Spike-specific TCR breadth and depth rose significantly after two AZD1222 doses compared with day 0 and with MenACWY recipients. Vaccine-associated CD4 TCRs spanned the whole spike protein, with dominant responses in regions 160-218 and 743-854.

The CDR3 regions of human TCRbeta chains were analyzed by immunosequencing. The original pipeline was this. TCRs in the repertoires were matched against a reference library of SARS-CoV-2-specific TCRs that had been generated with the MIRA antigen-specificity platform. Breadth was defined as the fraction of unique TCRs that were SARS-CoV-2-associated, and depth was defined as the fraction of total T cells that were SARS-CoV-2-associated. Using the MIRA data, each spike-specific TCR was assigned both to the spike region to which the TCR was reactive and to a CD4 or CD8 class. Log10-transformed breadth and depth values were compared by one-way ANOVA with Sidak's multiple comparisons tests. TCRdb carries this immuneACCESS record with in-frame sequences only. Its versions omit some clonotypes, under half of them owing to an unresolved V gene in the studies checked, with the rest unexplained. The V and J calls and clone size are taken from that table; D and trimming were inferred from the DNA. Present in this sample are over 120,000 clones, roughly 90% of which were seen just once. The ten largest clones capture more than 3% of the sample.

In the case of this clone: No antigen is known for it. Base qualities are not provided; no much larger clone lies one nucleotide away.

In light of the paper, this sample's time point label describes: about 28 days (+/-7) after the second vaccine dose. AZD1222 recipients whose second dose came at about 4 weeks and those whose second dose came at about 12 weeks were combined into one group, since spike-specific TCR depth and breadth did not differ between the two schedules. Samples from vaccinated people were obtained from the UK trials COV001 and COV002, which included a single-blind randomized controlled phase 2/3 trial of AZD1222 (ChAdOx1 nCoV-19) in healthy adults. For TCRbeta chain sequencing, PBMC samples were collected from trial participants at day 0 and at day 28 after the second dose. Looking up the germline V gene (reference sequence) yields CDR1 SEHNR and CDR2 FQNEAQ. The CDR3 runs 13 residues from the cysteine to the phenylalanine. The kept DNA is CDR3 alone, 39 bases in frame from the first base. Cut back by 5 bases and 5 bases, the V and J ends lie 12 bases apart.

Sequenced material: peripheral blood, taken 28 days after the second AZD1222 dose. This TCR was sampled from an adult who received the AZD1222 COVID-19 vaccine. The chain is assembled from TRBV7-9 and TRBJ1-1; the D gene assignment is ambiguous. Here is the DNA: TGTGCCAGCAGCGCCCCGCCCGGGACTGAAGCTTTCTTT. This is translated as CASSAPPGTEAFF.